This T cell receptor (beta chain) was profiled in a study of T cells in Graves' hyperthyroidism and ophthalmopathy. Whole-study findings and limits: With a median lead of about 6.9 months before onset, the model predicted ophthalmopathy.

This clonotype showed up many times. No antigen is known for it. There were TCR beta CDR3 regions amplified from RNA transcripts. Primed by the HTBI set, a first-round RT-PCR was run on the TCR CDR3. TCRdb redid the calling of the multiplex PCR reads with MiXCR, one entry per CDR3 protein. Among around 350,000 distinct CDR3 sequences listed, about a fifth were seen once. Hyperthyroidism, newly diagnosed and lasting under 2 months, affected patients aged 18 to 65. Germline CDR1 reads SGHRS; CDR2 reads YFSETQ. V was cut by 5 bases and J by 6 bases, with 12 bases left in between. The CDR3 is made up of 13 amino acids.

Input material: blood. This chain joins TRBV5-1 and TRBJ1-5, with a weak D call TRBD1 (5 bases). This clonotype was sampled from a woman between 18 and 29 years old with Graves' hyperthyroidism. The CDR3 here is CASSPDGGQPQHF. The CDR3 DNA sequence: TGCGCCAGCAGTCCGGACGGGGGTCAGCCCCAGCATTTT.